What follows are 2 T cell receptor beta chains derived from one specimen sequenced in a study of shared clonotypes between healthy human individuals. As defined, naive CD8 cells were CD45RO-negative and positively selected for CCR7, with terminally differentiated effector memory CD45RA+ cells excluded. TCRdb's table, derived via immunoSEQ multiplex PCR, lists solely in-frame clones and lacks some. This repertoire shows about 580,000 clones, more than 95% found once; its top ten account for roughly 0.29%. Sequencing input: naive CD8+ T cells sorted from blood. Receptors were obtained from a man aged 25 to 40 in good health.

The J gene is TRBJ2-3, the V gene TRBV7-8; 9 bases fit TRBD2. The V segment lost 6 bases and the J segment 5 bases; nucleotides outside the gene matches: 21. This CDR3 spans 19 amino acids. Per the germline V gene, CDR1 is SGHVS and CDR2 is FQNEAQ. The CDR3: CASRRPSGEAMSTLDTQYF. CDR3 nucleotides: TGTGCCAGCAGGCGCCCTAGCGGGGAAGCGATGTCGACTCTAGATACGCAGTATTTT.

The chain has TRBV25-1 and TRBJ2-7; D may be TRBD1 or TRBD2 (5 bases each). Germline V gives CDR1 MGHDK, CDR2 SYGVNS. The CDR3 totals 18 residues. V was shortened by 1 base and J by 2 bases, with 21 bases between the two germline ends. The CDR3 spells CASSELFPGTDSPYEQYF. The CDR3 region has the DNA TGTGCCAGCAGTGAATTATTCCCCGGGACCGACTCCCCCTACGAGCAGTACTTC.